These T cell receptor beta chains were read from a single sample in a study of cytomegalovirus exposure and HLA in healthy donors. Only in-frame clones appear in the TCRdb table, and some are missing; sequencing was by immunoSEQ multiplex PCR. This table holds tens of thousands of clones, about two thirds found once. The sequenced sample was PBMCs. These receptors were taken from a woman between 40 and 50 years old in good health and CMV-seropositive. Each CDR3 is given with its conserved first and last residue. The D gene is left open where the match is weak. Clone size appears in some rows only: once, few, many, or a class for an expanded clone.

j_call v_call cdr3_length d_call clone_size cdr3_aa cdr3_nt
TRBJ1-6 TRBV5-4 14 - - CASTKQGYNSPLHF TGTGCCAGCACTAAACAGGGATATAATTCACCCCTCCACTTT
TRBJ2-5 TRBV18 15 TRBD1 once CASSPSTGAQETQYF TGTGCCAGCTCACCTTCGACAGGGGCACAAGAGACCCAGTACTTC
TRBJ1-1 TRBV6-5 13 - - CASTRGAGTEAFF TGTGCCAGCACCCGCGGGGCGGGGACTGAAGCTTTCTTT
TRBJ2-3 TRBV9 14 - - CASSVGASTDTQYF TGTGCCAGCAGCGTAGGGGCTAGCACAGATACGCAGTATTTT
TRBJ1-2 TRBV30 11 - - CAWGRGYGYTF TGTGCCTGGGGGAGGGGCTATGGCTACACCTTC
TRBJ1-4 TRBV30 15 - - CAWSTGFTTNEKLFF TGTGCCTGGTCTACAGGGTTTACAACTAATGAAAAACTGTTTTTT
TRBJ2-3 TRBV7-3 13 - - CASSFSRADTQYF TGTGCCAGCAGCTTCTCCCGGGCAGATACGCAGTATTTT
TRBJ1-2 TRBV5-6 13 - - CASSSTPNYGYTF TGTGCCAGCAGCTCGACACCTAACTATGGCTACACCTTC
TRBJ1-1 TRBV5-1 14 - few CASSLGDTDRQAFF TGCGCCAGCAGCTTGGGGGACACGGACCGACAAGCTTTCTTT
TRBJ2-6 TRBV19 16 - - CASSISVVSGANVLTF TGTGCCAGTAGTATTTCTGTCGTCTCTGGGGCCAACGTCCTGACTTTC
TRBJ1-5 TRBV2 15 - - CASRYEPIGNQPQHF TGTGCCAGCAGGTACGAACCTATCGGTAATCAGCCCCAGCATTTT
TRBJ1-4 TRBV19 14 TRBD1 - CASSIGAGGRKLFF TGTGCCAGTAGTATAGGGGCAGGGGGTCGAAAACTGTTTTTT
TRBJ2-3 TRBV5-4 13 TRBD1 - CASQTGGVDTQYF TGTGCCAGTCAAACAGGGGGCGTGGATACGCAGTATTTT
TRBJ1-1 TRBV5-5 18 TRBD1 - CASSLRTGALSMNTEAFF TGTGCCAGCAGCTTGCGAACAGGGGCCCTCTCTATGAACACTGAAGCTTTCTTT
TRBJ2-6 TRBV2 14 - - CASAKTDSNNVLTF TGTGCCAGCGCCAAGACCGACAGCAACAACGTCCTGACTTTC
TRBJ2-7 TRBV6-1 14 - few CASSEGDSSYEQYF TGTGCCAGCAGTGAAGGAGACAGCTCCTACGAGCAGTACTTC
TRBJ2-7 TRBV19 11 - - CAAGQIYEQYF TGTGCCGCCGGACAGATCTACGAGCAGTACTTC
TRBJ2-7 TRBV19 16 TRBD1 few CASSYAGDSFSYEQYF TGTGCCAGTAGTTACGCTGGGGACAGTTTCTCCTACGAGCAGTACTTC
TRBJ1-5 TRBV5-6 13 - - CASSKTRVQPQHF TGTGCCAGCAGTAAGACGAGGGTCCAGCCCCAGCATTTT
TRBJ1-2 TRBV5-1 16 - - CASSPLDSSIGSGYTF TGCGCCAGCAGCCCCCTCGACAGCTCTATAGGTAGTGGCTACACCTTC
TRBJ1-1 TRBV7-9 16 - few CASSAEKEMWDTEAFF TGTGCCAGCAGCGCGGAGAAGGAGATGTGGGACACTGAAGCTTTCTTT
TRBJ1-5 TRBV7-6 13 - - CASSLGGVQPQHF TGTGCCAGCAGCTTAGGGGGAGTACAGCCCCAGCATTTT